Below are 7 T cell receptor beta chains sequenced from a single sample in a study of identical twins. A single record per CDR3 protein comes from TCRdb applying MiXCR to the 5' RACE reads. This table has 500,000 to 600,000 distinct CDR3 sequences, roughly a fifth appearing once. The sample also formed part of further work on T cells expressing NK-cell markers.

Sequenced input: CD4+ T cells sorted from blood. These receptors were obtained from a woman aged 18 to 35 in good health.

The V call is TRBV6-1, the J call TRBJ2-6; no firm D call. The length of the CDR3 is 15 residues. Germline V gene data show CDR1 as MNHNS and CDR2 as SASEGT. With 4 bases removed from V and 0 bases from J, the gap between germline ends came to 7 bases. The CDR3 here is CASSAVGSGANVLTF. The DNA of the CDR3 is TGTGCCAGCAGTGCCGTTGGCTCTGGGGCCAACGTCCTGACTTTC.

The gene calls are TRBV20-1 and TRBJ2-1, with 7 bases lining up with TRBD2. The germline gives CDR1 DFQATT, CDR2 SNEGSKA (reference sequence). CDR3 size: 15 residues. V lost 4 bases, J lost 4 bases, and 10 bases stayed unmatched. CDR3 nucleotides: TGCAGTGCTACAAGAAGCCTAGCGGCTTACAATGAGCAGTTCTTC. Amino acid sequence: CSATRSLAAYNEQFF.

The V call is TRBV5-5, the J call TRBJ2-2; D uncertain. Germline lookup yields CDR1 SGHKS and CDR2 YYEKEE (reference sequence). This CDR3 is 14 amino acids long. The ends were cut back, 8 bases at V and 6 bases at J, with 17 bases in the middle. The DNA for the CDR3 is TGTGCCAGGGGCCCCGGGCCCCAGTCCGGGGAGCTGTTTTTT. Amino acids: CARGPGPQSGELFF.

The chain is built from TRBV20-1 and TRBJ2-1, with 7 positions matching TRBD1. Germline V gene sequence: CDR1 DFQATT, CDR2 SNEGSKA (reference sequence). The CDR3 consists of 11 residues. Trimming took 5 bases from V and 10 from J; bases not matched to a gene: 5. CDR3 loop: CSAVGQVEQFF. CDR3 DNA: TGCAGTGCTGTCGGACAGGTCGAGCAGTTCTTC.

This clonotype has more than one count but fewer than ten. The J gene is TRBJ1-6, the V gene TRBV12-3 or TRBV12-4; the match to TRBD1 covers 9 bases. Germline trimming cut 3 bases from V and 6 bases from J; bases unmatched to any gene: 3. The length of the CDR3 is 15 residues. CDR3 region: CASSFRTGVNSPLHF. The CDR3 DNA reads TGTGCCAGCAGTTTTAGGACAGGGGTTAATTCACCCCTCCACTTT.

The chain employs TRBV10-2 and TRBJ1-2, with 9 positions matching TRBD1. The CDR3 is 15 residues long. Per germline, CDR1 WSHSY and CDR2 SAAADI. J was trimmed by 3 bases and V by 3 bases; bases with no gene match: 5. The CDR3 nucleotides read TGCGCCAGCAGTGACCCTAGACAGGGGGACTATGGCTACACCTTC. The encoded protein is CASSDPRQGDYGYTF.

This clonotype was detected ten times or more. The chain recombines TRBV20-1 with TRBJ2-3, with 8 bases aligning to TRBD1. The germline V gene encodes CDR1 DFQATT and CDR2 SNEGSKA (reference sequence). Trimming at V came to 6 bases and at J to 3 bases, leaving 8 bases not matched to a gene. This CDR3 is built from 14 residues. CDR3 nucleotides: TGCAGTGCGCCGCGGCAGGGGGCGACAGATACGCAGTATTTT. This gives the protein CSAPRQGATDTQYF.